This entry lists 32 T cell receptor beta chains sequenced from one sample in a study of T cells in women clearing cervical HPV infection. Data came from immunoSEQ multiplex PCR; TCRdb stores just in-frame clones and leaves some out. The sample data list around 48,000 clones. The source material was blood buffy coat. These receptors were taken from a woman aged 18 to 69 with a cervical HPV16 infection that either progressed to CIN3+ or cleared (not recorded which).

Note on this clone: From the germline J gene comes the end of the CDR3, since the read stops 3 residues before it. V and J are TRBV18 and TRBJ1-6; D is unclear. This CDR3 contains 17 residues. V was cut by 3 bases and J by 0 bases, with 12 bases left in between. CDR1 is KGHSH and CDR2 is LQKENI in the germline V gene. CDR3 bases read: TGTGCCAGCTCACCCTCCCTGCAGGCCTCCTATAATTCACCC. Translation: CASSPSLQASYNSP. The full CDR3 protein reads CASSPSLQASYNSPLHF.

About this clone itself: The CDR3 end is not reached by the read, which stops 3 residues before it; the germline J gene fills it in. The chain joins TRBV20-1 to TRBJ2-7; the match to TRBD2 covers 11 bases. This CDR3 has 15 residues. CDR1 and CDR2 (germline): DFQATT, SNEGSKA (reference sequence). V was clipped by 2 bases and J by 2 bases; unmatched bases: 5. CDR3 DNA (partial): TGCAGTGCTAGACCATTTAGCGGGGGGGCCTACGAG. It codes for CSARPFSGGAYE. The whole CDR3 protein is CSARPFSGGAYEQYF.

Of note for this clone: The read gets to within 3 residues of the CDR3 end, and the germline J gene fills in the rest. The V and J genes are TRBV20-1 and TRBJ2-1; the match to TRBD2 covers 9 bases. V gave up 7 bases and J gave up 7 bases; unmatched junction bases: 8. The CDR3 is 13 residues long. Germline CDR1 and CDR2: DFQATT and SNEGSKA (reference sequence). The chain's CDR3 is CSVSKGLANEQFF. CDR3 DNA (partial): TGCAGTGTCTCAAAGGGACTAGCAAATGAG.

Worth noting for this clone: The CDR3 extends 3 residues past the end of the read, so its final part is completed from the germline J gene. The J gene is TRBJ2-2, the V gene TRBV6-4; D is uncertain. The CDR3 is 15 amino acids. V gave up 3 bases and J gave up 5 bases, with 13 bases separating them. Germline-derived CDR1 and CDR2 are MRHNA and SNTAGT. This chain's CDR3 is CASSESAFMTGELFF. The DNA read from the CDR3 is TGTGCCAGCAGTGAATCAGCGTTTATGACCGGGGAG.

On this clone: The sequence runs out 3 residues before the end of the CDR3; the remainder is reconstructed from the germline J gene. The genes are TRBV19 and TRBJ2-2, with a weak D call TRBD2 (6 bases). Trimming pared 7 bases from V and 6 bases from J, leaving 15 bases between. Germline lookup yields CDR1 LNHDA and CDR2 SQIVND (reference sequence). The CDR3 runs to 14 residues. Here the CDR3 reads CASMSPSEAGELFF. The covered CDR3 bases are TGTGCCAGTATGTCGCCTAGCGAAGCCGGGGAG.

In regard to this clone: The read ends 3 residues shy of where the CDR3 ends; the end is completed using the germline J gene. This chain connects TRBV4-2 to TRBJ2-5; 7 bases align to TRBD2. V dropped 4 bases and J dropped 2; count of bases not matched to a gene: 13. Germline CDR1 LGHNA, CDR2 YNFKEQ. The CDR3 is made up of 17 amino acids. The chain's CDR3 is CASSPFGGRGRQETQYF. The CDR3 DNA, read in part, is TGTGCCAGCAGCCCATTCGGTGGGCGGGGGAGGCAAGAGACC.

CDR3 amino acids: CASSAGSTNEKLFF. The part of the CDR3 DNA that was read is TGTGCCAGCAGCGCGGGCTCAACTAATGAAAAA. This chain connects TRBV7-6 to TRBJ1-4; D gene unclear. The sequenced fragment ends 3 residues before the CDR3 boundary, so the rest is inferred from the germline J gene. CDR3 length: 14 residues. V dropped 5 bases and J dropped 0 bases, with 7 bases sitting between them. Germline V lookup: CDR1 SGHVS, CDR2 FNYEAQ.

Concerning this clone: The CDR3 extends 3 residues past the end of the read, so its final part is completed from the germline J gene. The chain carries TRBV30 and TRBJ2-2, with no clear D. The germline V gene has CDR1 GTSNPN and CDR2 SVGIG (reference sequence). CDR3 size: 16 residues. With 4 bases removed from V and 1 base from J, the gap between germline ends came to 16 bases. The DNA read from the CDR3 is TGTGCCTGGATTCCTCGAGGCCATCAGAACACCGGGGAG. It specifies CAWIPRGHQNTGE. The whole CDR3 sequence is CAWIPRGHQNTGELFF.

On this clone: The CDR3 end falls 3 residues outside the read, so it is completed with the germline J gene. This sequence joins TRBV6-2 or TRBV6-3 and TRBJ1-5, with D perhaps TRBD1 (6 bases). Germline V gene data show CDR1 as MNHEY and CDR2 as SVGEGT. Trimming shortened V by 6 bases and J by 6 bases, and 18 bases separated the two germline ends. This CDR3 is built from 15 residues. The chain's CDR3 is CASSLGGGSGQPQHF. The CDR3 DNA, read in part, is TGTGCCAGCAGCCTGGGTGGGGGCTCCGGTCAGCCC.

With regard to this clone: Sequencing ends 3 residues short of the CDR3 end; the germline J gene provides the rest. The rearrangement links TRBV6-2 or TRBV6-3 to TRBJ1-2, with D possibly matching TRBD1 (6 bases). V lost 0 bases and J 1 base, leaving 15 bases between the germline ends. CDR3 length equals 17 residues. Germline-derived CDR1 and CDR2 are MNHEY and SVGEGT. The CDR3 spells CASSYSLGQHINYGYTF. The sequenced CDR3 bases are TGTGCCAGCAGTTACTCCCTCGGACAGCACATTAACTATGGC.

Regarding this clone: The CDR3 end lies 3 residues beyond the end of the read and is filled in from the germline J gene. This sequence joins TRBV6-2 or TRBV6-3 and TRBJ2-2, with a weak D call TRBD2 (5 bases). The V and J ends lost 6 bases and 7 bases respectively, with 12 bases between them. The germline CDR1 and CDR2 sequences are MNHEY and SVGEGT. There are 13 residues in the CDR3. The CDR3 loop reads CASSRLIDGELFF. Partial CDR3 DNA: TGTGCCAGCAGCCGACTAATTGACGGGGAG.

About this clone itself: Sequencing ends 3 residues short of the CDR3 end; the germline J gene provides the rest. The rearrangement joins TRBV18 to TRBJ2-7; the match to TRBD1 covers 8 bases. Per the germline V gene, CDR1 is KGHSH and CDR2 is LQKENI. Losses at the gene ends were 6 bases for V and 4 bases for J; bases not matched to a gene: 20. This CDR3 spans 18 amino acids. CDR3 DNA, as far as it was read: TGTGCCAGCTCTCACACAAGGGGTCAGGGGGCGTCGTGGTACGAG. This codes for CASSHTRGQGASWYE. The CDR3 in full is CASSHTRGQGASWYEQYF.

With regard to this clone: The CDR3 end is not reached by the read, which stops 3 residues before it; the germline J gene fills it in. This chain joins TRBV20-1 and TRBJ2-1, with 10 positions matching TRBD1. From germline, CDR1 is DFQATT and CDR2 SNEGSKA (reference sequence). There are 15 residues in the CDR3. The J segment lost 4 bases and the V segment lost 6 bases, leaving 9 bases of the junction unmatched. The CDR3 DNA, read in part, is TGCAGTGCCACACATTCGGGACAGGGGTACAATGAG. It is translated as CSATHSGQGYNE. The CDR3, in full, reads CSATHSGQGYNEQFF.

About this clone: Read sequence stops 3 residues before the CDR3 end, and the germline J gene provides the missing end. The chain links TRBV10-3 to TRBJ1-4; perhaps TRBD1 as D (6 bases). The V gene lost 3 bases and the J gene lost 8 bases, with 10 bases spanning the gap. The CDR3 has 13 residues. Germline values: CDR1 ENHRY, CDR2 SYGVKD. The CDR3 bases that were read are TGTGCCATCAGTGAAGGGGGGGGAGAAAAA. Its translation: CAISEGGGEK. The whole CDR3 reads CAISEGGGEKLFF.

As regards this clone: The CDR3 is cut off 3 residues early in the read; its end comes from the germline J gene. J is TRBJ1-1 and V is TRBV19; D possibly corresponds to TRBD1 (5 bases). The length of the CDR3 is 14 residues. Germline loops: CDR1 LNHDA, CDR2 SQIVND (reference sequence). The V end was cut by 4 bases, the J end by 2 bases, with 11 bases between. The CDR3 protein is CASSSGGRNTEAFF. The CDR3 bases that were read are TGTGCCAGTAGTAGCGGGGGTCGCAACACTGAA. Drawing the rest from reference TRBV19 and TRBJ1-1, the complete variable domain is DGGITQSPKYLFRKEGQNVTLSCEQNLNHDAMYWYRQDPGQGLRLIYYSQIVNDFQKGDIAEGYSVSREKKESFPLTVTSAQKNPTAFYLCASSSGGRNTEAFFGQGTRLTVV.

With respect to this clone: Read data end 3 residues before the CDR3 end; the end is taken from the germline J gene. The V and J genes are TRBV7-2 and TRBJ2-1; 10 bases agree with TRBD2. The CDR3 has 15 residues. V shed 1 base, J shed 8 bases, and the junction held 5 bases outside the gene matches. Germline-derived CDR1 and CDR2 are SGHTA and FQGNSA. The part of the CDR3 DNA that was read is TGTGCCAGCAGCTTAGGAGCGGGGGGGCCCTATGAG. Amino acids: CASSLGAGGPYE. In full, the CDR3 reads CASSLGAGGPYEQFF.

Worth noting for this clone: The sequence runs out 3 residues before the end of the CDR3; the remainder is reconstructed from the germline J gene. The chain has TRBV14 and TRBJ2-3, with TRBD2 identical over 8 bases. V gave up 3 bases and J gave up 1 base; unmatched junction bases: 3. This CDR3 contains 15 residues. Germline assignment: CDR1 SGHDN and CDR2 FVKESK. Incomplete CDR3 DNA: TGTGCCAGCAGCCAGATAGCGGGGCGCACAGATACG. Protein: CASSQIAGRTDT. The whole CDR3 region reads CASSQIAGRTDTQYF.

With respect to this clone: Read data end 3 residues before the CDR3 end; the end is taken from the germline J gene. The J gene is TRBJ2-5, the V gene TRBV5-1; 7 nucleotides line up with TRBD1. The CDR3 has 14 amino acids. CDR1 and CDR2 from the germline V gene are SGHRS and YFSETQ. With 7 bases clipped from V and 3 bases from J, the junction kept 9 bases outside the gene matches. CDR3 DNA, as far as it was read: TGCGCCAGCCGTAACCGGGACAGAGAAGAGACC. Residues: CASRNRDREET. The entire CDR3 protein reads CASRNRDREETQYF.

To note about this clone: The sequence runs out 3 residues before the end of the CDR3; the remainder is reconstructed from the germline J gene. The J gene is TRBJ1-1, the V gene TRBV12-3 or TRBV12-4; the D gene is possibly TRBD1 (5 bases). Trimming removed 7 bases from V and 4 bases from J, with 19 bases in between. There are 15 residues in the CDR3. The CDR3 region is CASTPGGGRSTEAFF. Partial CDR3 DNA: TGTGCCAGCACTCCCGGGGGGGGACGTAGCACTGAA.

As to this clone: The observed sequence ends 3 residues before the CDR3 terminus, with the missing tail filled in from the germline J gene. The chain joins TRBV6-1 to TRBJ2-1; 11 nucleotides align to TRBD2. CDR1 and CDR2 from the germline V gene are MNHNS and SASEGT. V lost 2 bases, J lost 4 bases, and 10 bases stayed unmatched. The CDR3 extends over 18 amino acids. The CDR3 loop reads CASSEPLLAGVRYNEQFF. Partial CDR3 DNA: TGTGCCAGCAGTGAACCTCTACTAGCGGGAGTTCGGTACAATGAG.

The chain's CDR3 is CSARDLVGPTEAFF. Partial CDR3 DNA: TGCAGTGCTAGAGATCTTGTGGGGCCAACTGAA. The genes are TRBV20-1 and TRBJ1-1; D perhaps matches TRBD1 (5 bases). The read halts 3 residues ahead of the CDR3 end, with the missing end drawn from the germline J gene. CDR1 is DFQATT, CDR2 SNEGSKA, per germline (reference sequence). This CDR3 is 14 amino acids long. Trimming took 0 bases from V and 5 from J, leaving 13 bases between them.

The CDR3 DNA, read in part, is TGCGCCAGCAGCTTGGTACAGAACACAGATACG. Amino acids: CASSLVQNTDT. The entire CDR3 is CASSLVQNTDTQYF. The chain links TRBV5-1 to TRBJ2-3, with unresolved D. The CDR3 end falls 3 residues outside the read, so it is completed with the germline J gene. V lost 0 bases to trimming and J lost 2 bases, with 7 bases between them. CDR1 and CDR2 (germline): SGHRS, YFSETQ. CDR3 size: 14 residues.

With respect to this clone: The read falls 3 residues short of the CDR3 end, and the missing part is taken from the germline J gene. The chain combines TRBV7-9 with TRBJ2-1; D is unclear. The CDR3 runs to 14 residues. Germline CDR1 and CDR2: SEHNR and FQNEAQ (reference sequence). Between the trimmed V and J ends, which lost 4 bases and 3 bases, there was a span of 10 bases. CDR3 bases read: TGTGCCAGCAGCTGGCCTCCGAACTACAATGAG. Protein sequence: CASSWPPNYNE. The full CDR3 sequence reads CASSWPPNYNEQFF.

About this clone itself: With the read ending 3 residues before the CDR3 end, the germline J gene is used to fill in that end. The chain employs TRBV24-1 and TRBJ2-1; D is unresolved. The germline V gene encodes CDR1 KGHDR and CDR2 SFDVKD. V was cut by 3 bases and J by 7 bases, with 6 bases left in between. This CDR3 contains 12 residues. CDR3 sequence reads: CATSDAYNEQFF. Incomplete CDR3 DNA: TGTGCCACCAGTGATGCGTATAATGAG.

Turning to this clone: The missing CDR3 end, 3 residues past where the read stops, is filled in from the germline J gene. The gene calls are TRBV5-1 and TRBJ2-3; 13 nucleotides line up with TRBD2. The CDR3 is 17 amino acids. The trim removed 4 bases at V and 5 bases at J, leaving 10 bases unmatched. Germline lookup yields CDR1 SGHRS and CDR2 YFSETQ. The part of the CDR3 DNA that was read is TGCGCCAGCAGCAACTCCAAGACTAGCGGGGGGAAAGATACG. Its translation: CASSNSKTSGGKDT. The complete CDR3 protein is CASSNSKTSGGKDTQYF.

To note about this clone: The sequenced fragment ends 3 residues before the CDR3 boundary, so the rest is inferred from the germline J gene. The J gene is TRBJ2-2, the V gene TRBV28; 10 nucleotides line up with TRBD1. V was clipped by 2 bases and J by 5 bases; unmatched bases: 8. The CDR3 consists of 17 residues. From germline, CDR1 is MDHEN and CDR2 SYDVKM. CDR3 DNA (partial): TGTGCCAGCAGTTTAGTCGGGACAGGGGCGAGTACCGGGGAG. It codes for CASSLVGTGASTGE. The entire CDR3 sequence reads CASSLVGTGASTGELFF.

Incomplete CDR3 DNA: TGTGCCAGCAGTTTCGTTAGTACGGGGATGGGGGGTTCACCC. It is translated as CASSFVSTGMGGSP. The whole CDR3 protein is CASSFVSTGMGGSPLHF. V is TRBV28 and J is TRBJ1-6, with D possibly matching TRBD1 (5 bases). With the read ending 3 residues before the CDR3 end, the germline J gene is used to fill in that end. Germline values: CDR1 MDHEN, CDR2 SYDVKM. V lost 3 bases and J lost 9, with 21 bases in between. This CDR3 spans 17 amino acids.

The sequenced CDR3 bases are TGTGCCAGTAGTATAATCGGGGGGGTCCGGCCC. Amino acids: CASSIIGGVRP. The full-length CDR3 reads as CASSIIGGVRPQHF. This chain joins TRBV19 and TRBJ1-5; a possible D gene is TRBD1 (5 bases). From the germline J gene comes the end of the CDR3, since the read stops 3 residues before it. The germline gives CDR1 LNHDA, CDR2 SQIVND (reference sequence). Trimming took 2 bases from V and 9 from J, leaving 14 bases between them. CDR3 length equals 14 residues.

A remark on this clone: The missing CDR3 end, 3 residues past where the read stops, is filled in from the germline J gene. This chain uses TRBV20-1 with TRBJ1-4; D uncertain. Germline V gives CDR1 DFQATT, CDR2 SNEGSKA (reference sequence). The CDR3 is made up of 12 amino acids. CDR3 region: CSAREGLAGLFF. Partial CDR3 DNA: TGCAGTGCTAGAGAAGGACTAGCGGGA.

Comments on this clone: The CDR3 extends 3 residues past the end of the read, so its final part is completed from the germline J gene. The V call is TRBV13, the J call TRBJ1-1, with TRBD1 matching over 8 bases. Germline V CDR1 and CDR2: PRHDT, FYEKMQ (reference sequence). CDR3 length equals 11 residues. The sequenced part of the CDR3 DNA is TGTGCCAGCAGCTCAGGGGGCCCA. This gives the protein CASSSGGP. The full CDR3 is CASSSGGPAFF.

A note on this clone: The read comes to an end 3 residues before the CDR3 does, leaving the germline J gene to fill in the end. V is TRBV7-9 and J is TRBJ2-5; the match to TRBD1 covers 10 bases. The V gene end was trimmed by 5 bases and the J gene end by 4 bases; junction bases not matched to a gene: 1. Germline CDR1 reads SEHNR; CDR2 reads FQNEAQ (reference sequence). The CDR3 contains 13 residues. CDR3 loop: CASSRDRGETQYF. Incomplete CDR3 DNA: TGTGCCAGCAGCCGGGACAGGGGAGAGACC.

To note about this clone: The read ends 3 residues early relative to the CDR3; the germline J gene fills the gap. This sequence joins TRBV28 and TRBJ2-2; TRBD1 agrees at 7 bases. The germline CDR1 and CDR2 sequences are MDHEN and SYDVKM. After removal of 3 bases from V and 1 base from J, the junction contained 2 bases not matched to a gene. This CDR3 has 15 amino acids. The CDR3 here is CASSFRTGNTGELFF. The CDR3 DNA, read in part, is TGTGCCAGCAGTTTTAGGACAGGGAACACCGGGGAG. Supplemented by reference TRBV28 and TRBJ2-2, the full variable domain reads DVKVTQSSRYLVKRTGEKVFLECVQDMDHENMFWYRQDPGLGLRLIYFSYDVKMKEKGDIPEGYSVSREKKERFSLILESASTNQTSMYLCASSFRTGNTGELFFGEGSRLTVL.